These 14 T cell receptor beta chains came from one sample sequenced in a study of blood T cell repertoires in COVID-19. Libraries were prepared by immunoSEQ multiplex PCR; TCRdb keeps only in-frame clonotypes and omits some of them. The table lists some 190,000 clones, over 70% of them singletons, with approximately 15% in the top ten. Material for sequencing was PBMCs or T cells enriched from blood (not recorded which). Receptors originate from a man aged 60 to 69 who had been exposed to COVID-19.

This clone turned up a few times. V usage is TRBV10-3 and J usage is TRBJ1-1, with TRBD1 identical over 7 bases. V shed 3 bases and J 0 bases; nucleotides not matched to a gene: 4. This CDR3 comprises 15 residues. Per germline, CDR1 ENHRY and CDR2 SYGVKD. The CDR3 nucleotides are TGTGCCATCAGTGATAGACAGGGTCTGAACACTGAAGCTTTCTTT. It specifies CAISDRQGLNTEAFF.

This clone appeared a few times. This chain uses TRBV5-1 with TRBJ1-1, with 7 positions matching TRBD1. Unmatched junction bases numbered 7, after V lost 4 bases and J lost 1 base. The CDR3 totals 15 residues. The germline CDR1 and CDR2 sequences are SGHRS and YFSETQ. The chain's CDR3 is CASSPRTGQNTEAFF. DNA of the CDR3: TGCGCCAGCAGCCCGAGGACAGGACAGAACACTGAAGCTTTCTTT.

Of note for this clone: Other DNA sequences in the sample encode the same CDR3. The CDR3 loop reads CASSVGLAGGIQETQYF. Here the CDR3 DNA reads TGTGCCAGCAGCGTAGGACTAGCGGGGGGGATCCAAGAGACCCAGTACTTC. This rearrangement joins TRBV9 to TRBJ2-5, with 14 bases identical to TRBD2. Germline CDR1 and CDR2: SGDLS and YYNGEE. This CDR3 has 17 amino acids. The ends lost 0 bases at V and 1 base at J; junction bases unmatched: 2.

This rearrangement joins TRBV19 to TRBJ2-1; the D is unclear. There are 14 residues in the CDR3. Trimming removed 4 bases at V and 2 bases at J, with 9 bases between. The germline V gene encodes CDR1 LNHDA and CDR2 SQIVND (reference sequence). Here the CDR3 reads CASSKTGTYNEQFF. In DNA form, the CDR3 reads TGTGCCAGTAGTAAGACGGGTACCTACAATGAGCAGTTCTTC.

This clone has only one observation. The genes are TRBV28 and TRBJ2-7; 8 nucleotides line up with TRBD2. Germline CDR1 and CDR2: MDHEN and SYDVKM. This CDR3 region has 14 residues. V dropped 5 bases and J dropped 3; count of bases not matched to a gene: 6. The DNA of the CDR3 is TGTGCCAGCAGTCTAGGGACTAGGGACTACGAGCAGTACTTC. It specifies CASSLGTRDYEQYF.

V usage is TRBV7-3 and J usage is TRBJ1-2, with a tentative D call TRBD1 (5 bases). The CDR3 totals 13 residues. Trimming took 2 bases from V and 4 from J, leaving 8 bases between them. CDR1 and CDR2 (germline): SGHTA, FQGTGA. CDR3 residues: CASSLDSSYGYTF. DNA for the CDR3: TGTGCCAGCAGCTTAGACAGCAGCTATGGCTACACCTTC.

J is TRBJ1-1 and V is TRBV19, with D uncertain. V was pared by 7 bases and J by 10 bases, with 16 bases between. The germline gives CDR1 LNHDA, CDR2 SQIVND (reference sequence). This CDR3 contains 12 residues. In DNA, the CDR3 is TGTGCCAGTATCGATCCAGGATCCAGAGCTTTCTTT. This codes for CASIDPGSRAFF.

This clone was recorded a few times. The V call is TRBV28, the J call TRBJ2-3; D might be TRBD2 (5 bases). This CDR3 is built from 16 residues. Trimming pared 5 bases from V and 0 bases from J, leaving 15 bases between. Per the germline V gene, CDR1 is MDHEN and CDR2 is SYDVKM. This CDR3 reads CASSDPGSFSTDTQYF. The CDR3 nucleotides read TGTGCCAGCAGTGACCCTGGGAGTTTCAGCACAGATACGCAGTATTTT.

The genes are TRBV3-1 (or the pseudogene TRBV3-2) and TRBJ2-5, with TRBD2 identical over 7 bases. There are 15 residues in the CDR3. CDR1 and CDR2 (germline): LGHDT, YNNKEL (reference sequence). V trimming: 0 bases; J trimming: 4 bases; junction bases outside the gene matches: 5. The CDR3: CASSQDRRERETQYF. The DNA of the CDR3 is TGTGCCAGCAGCCAAGATCGGCGGGAGAGAGAGACCCAGTACTTC.

Judged by abundance, this clone is medium-sized. The V call is TRBV11-3, the J call TRBJ1-1, with 8 positions matching TRBD1. Germline loops: CDR1 SGHNT, CDR2 YENEEA. This CDR3 is 14 amino acids long. V dropped 3 bases and J dropped 1; count of bases not matched to a gene: 1. CDR3 in amino acids: CASSFTGGNTEAFF. DNA for the CDR3: TGTGCCAGCAGCTTCACAGGGGGGAACACTGAAGCTTTCTTT. Filled out from reference TRBV11-3 and TRBJ1-1, the complete variable domain reads EAGVVQSPRYKIIEKKQPVAFWCNPISGHNTLYWYLQNLGQGPELLIRYENEEAVDDSQLPKDRFSAERLKGVDSTLKIQPAELGDSAVYLCASSFTGGNTEAFFGQGTRLTVV.

The rearrangement links TRBV29-1 to TRBJ1-2; weak D call: TRBD1 (5 bases). CDR3 length: 14 residues. V shed 4 bases and J shed 3 bases, with 15 bases lying between them. Germline values: CDR1 SQVTM, CDR2 ANQGSEA. The CDR3 region has the DNA TGCAGCGTTGGGGGCGGGGGGAGGCACTATGGCTACACCTTC. Residues: CSVGGGGRHYGYTF.

This chain joins TRBV28 and TRBJ1-6; no firm D call. Trimming shortened V by 6 bases and J by 6 bases, and 9 bases separated the two germline ends. This CDR3 is 13 amino acids long. Germline CDR1 and CDR2: MDHEN and SYDVKM. The CDR3 nucleotides are TGTGCCAGCAGCGCCGGGTTTAATTCACCCCTCCACTTT. It specifies CASSAGFNSPLHF.

The chain carries TRBV6-2 or TRBV6-3 and TRBJ1-5, with a possible D match to TRBD1 (5 bases). Germline CDR1 is MNHEY and CDR2 is SVGEGT. The length of the CDR3 is 15 residues. Deletions cut 6 bases from V and 4 bases from J, with 16 bases between. This CDR3 is CASSPPRAGNQPQHF. Written as DNA, the CDR3 is TGTGCCAGCAGCCCCCCCAGGGCAGGTAATCAGCCCCAGCATTTT.

The V call is TRBV4-3, the J call TRBJ2-2, with 9 bases matching TRBD2. The CDR3 runs to 17 residues. The germline gives CDR1 LGHNA, CDR2 YSLEER. J gave up 2 bases and V 1 base, and 5 bases lay outside the gene matches. The CDR3, as DNA: TGCGCCAGCAGCCAAGTCCCGGGACTAGCTAACACCGGGGAGCTGTTTTTT. This codes for CASSQVPGLANTGELFF.